This T cell receptor (beta chain) originates from a study of T cells in Graves' hyperthyroidism and ophthalmopathy. Study-wide points: Ophthalmopathy was separated from stable hyperthyroidism by a 13 V-J model.

This clonotype was seen many times. Antigen: not known. There were TCR beta CDR3 regions amplified from RNA transcripts. An initial round of RT-PCR targeting the TCR CDR3 relied on the HTBI primer set. Each CDR3 protein gets one entry after TCRdb re-called the multiplex PCR reads with MiXCR. In the table there are under 350,000 distinct CDR3 sequences, 21% of which are singletons. Sequencing used blood. This TCR came from a woman in her forties or fifties with Graves' hyperthyroidism.

In DNA form, the CDR3 reads TGTGCCTGGAGCCCTTTAGGGACGGGGGGCTACACCTTC. As protein: CAWSPLGTGGYTF. The J gene is TRBJ1-2, the V gene TRBV30; TRBD1 might be the D (5 bases). Germline-derived CDR1 and CDR2 are GTSNPN and SVGIG (reference sequence). Trimming shortened V by 3 bases and J by 8 bases, and 16 bases separated the two germline ends. The CDR3 is made up of 13 amino acids.